The present TCR beta chain was sequenced within a study of T cell responses to AZD1222 COVID-19 vaccine. Study findings and constraints: White British ancestry dominated among donors, who included more females, and clonal diversity was possibly underestimated. Per reports, nearly half of all spike-specific TCRs target regions that are unmutated in variants.

TCRdb keeps only in-frame clones here, not all; method: immunoSEQ multiplex PCR. The data contain more than 100,000 clones, roughly 87% of them singletons. This CDR3 contains 12 residues. V dropped 5 bases and J dropped 4 bases, with 8 bases sitting between them. Germline CDR1 ENHRY, CDR2 SYGVKD. In the case of this clone: The antigen is undetermined.

The sequencing used peripheral blood, collected on day 0 of AZD1222 vaccination. The chain links TRBV10-3 to TRBJ1-2, with no clear D. The clonotype comes from an adult in good health. The CDR3 nucleotides are TGTGCCATCAGTAAGGACTCCTATGGCTACACCTTC. Translated, it gives CAISKDSYGYTF.